The 8 T cell receptor beta chains below all came from one sample that was sequenced in a study of blood T cell repertoires in COVID-19. Only in-frame clones appear in the TCRdb table, and some are missing; sequencing was by immunoSEQ multiplex PCR. In the table there are 150,000 or so clones, 88% of which are singletons. The sample comprised peripheral blood. These receptors all stem from a human donor in a cohort sampled during active COVID-19.

The V call is TRBV19, the J call TRBJ2-5; TRBD1 aligns across 8 bases. Germline V gene sequence: CDR1 LNHDA, CDR2 SQIVND (reference sequence). The CDR3 consists of 13 residues. Germline trimming cut 6 bases from V and 9 bases from J; bases unmatched to any gene: 9. CDR3 sequence: CASSRDTTGAQYF. CDR3 nucleotides: TGTGCCAGTAGCCGGGACACGACAGGGGCCCAGTACTTC.

This chain links TRBV24-1 with TRBJ2-7, with 9 bases matching TRBD1. From germline, CDR1 is KGHDR and CDR2 SFDVKD. The CDR3 is 17 amino acids. V lost 4 bases and J lost 2; bases outside the gene matches: 11. The CDR3 DNA is TGTGCCACCAGTGACTCTGCAGGGACAGGGAATGCCTACGAGCAGTACTTC. It encodes CATSDSAGTGNAYEQYF.

This chain connects TRBV12-3 or TRBV12-4 to TRBJ2-5; no firm D call. This CDR3 has 13 residues. V was clipped by 6 bases and J by 2 bases, with 10 bases between them. CDR3 amino acids: CASRPQAQETQYF. CDR3 DNA sequence: TGTGCCAGCAGACCGCAGGCACAAGAGACCCAGTACTTC.

The chain is built from TRBV5-1 and TRBJ2-5; 7 nucleotides agree with TRBD2. Germline CDR1 reads SGHRS; CDR2 reads YFSETQ. J gave up 3 bases and V 2 bases, and 10 bases lay outside the gene matches. The CDR3 runs to 16 residues. CDR3 sequence (DNA): TGCGCCAGCAGCTTCTCCGGCGGGGGACCCGAAGAGACCCAGTACTTC. This translates into CASSFSGGGPEETQYF.

This clone was counted only a few times. The genes are TRBV11-2 and TRBJ1-2; no clear D. CDR1 and CDR2 from the germline V gene are SGHAT and FQNNGV. The length of the CDR3 is 12 residues. With 5 bases removed from V and 5 bases from J, the gap between germline ends came to 9 bases. CDR3: CASSPGYYGYTF. The CDR3 nucleotides are TGTGCCAGCAGCCCGGGGTATTATGGCTACACCTTC.

This chain joins TRBV5-3 and TRBJ1-3, with TRBD1 matching over 11 bases. TRBV5-3 is an open reading frame, and its role is uncertain. The CDR3 has 15 residues. V shed 3 bases and J 4 bases; nucleotides not matched to a gene: 3. In DNA, the CDR3 is TGTGCCAGAAGCTCGGACAGGGGGCGAGGAAACACCATATATTTT. It codes for CARSSDRGRGNTIYF.

The CDR3 loop reads CASSFQLAGGPYTQYF. CDR3 bases: TGTGCCAGCAGTTTCCAACTAGCGGGAGGGCCATATACGCAGTATTTT. The V gene is TRBV28, the J gene TRBJ2-3, with 13 bases identical to TRBD2. CDR3 length: 16 amino acids. Germline assignment: CDR1 MDHEN and CDR2 SYDVKM. V lost 3 bases and J lost 7; bases outside the gene matches: 7.

The genes are TRBV7-2 and TRBJ2-3; possibly TRBD1 for D (7 bases). CDR3 length: 15 residues. Germline CDR1 reads SGHTA; CDR2 reads FQGNSA. Trimming removed 5 bases at V and 2 bases at J, with 14 bases between. The CDR3 DNA reads as TGTGCCAGCAGCCCGACAGGGACTCACACAGATACGCAGTATTTT. It is translated as CASSPTGTHTDTQYF.